This T cell receptor beta chain was sequenced in a study of T cell responses to AZD1222 COVID-19 vaccine. Findings and caveats of the study: Spike was spanned by vaccine-associated CD4 TCRs, with dominance at 160-218 and 743-854.

The germline CDR1 and CDR2 sequences are MNHEY and SVGEGT. The CDR3 has 18 residues. Trimming removed 2 bases from V and 2 bases from J, with 20 bases in between. The repertoire was sequenced with immunoSEQ multiplex PCR; TCRdb's copy has only in-frame clones and lacks some. The sample contains tens of thousands of clones, around 85% of which appear only once. This clone was recorded once. Its antigen is unknown. The chain is built from TRBV6-2 or TRBV6-3 and TRBJ2-3; tentative D call: TRBD1 (6 bases). The receptor comes from an adult who received the AZD1222 COVID-19 vaccine. This sample comprised peripheral blood, obtained 28 days after the second AZD1222 dose. The CDR3 protein is CASSYLLDSPAITDTQYF. In DNA, the CDR3 is TGTGCCAGCAGTTACCTACTGGACAGCCCCGCTATCACAGATACGCAGTATTTT.